The 24 T cell receptor beta chains below were found in one sample sequenced in a study of metastatic and nonmetastatic thyroid tumors. No treatment of any kind had been given to any patient before thyroid surgery. TCRdb redid the clone calls on the PCR reads using MiXCR. The sample shows tens of thousands of clones, 23% of them seen only once. Sequencing used blood. The receptor set was obtained from a male donor with papillary thyroid cancer or a benign thyroid nodule (not recorded which). Some clones in this sample may be carry-over from other donors' samples.

This clone was picked up a small number of times. A much larger clone lies one base from this, so it may be a read error. The chain is built from TRBV9 and TRBJ2-7, with D perhaps matching TRBD1 or TRBD2 (5 bases each). This CDR3 is built from 15 residues. Germline V gives CDR1 SGDLS, CDR2 YYNGEE. The V end lost 6 bases, the J end lost 3 bases, and 19 bases lay between the germline ends. This CDR3 reads CASTLARDGYYEQYF. The DNA for the CDR3 is TGTGCCAGCACCTTAGCCCGGGACGGTTACTACGAGCAGTACTTC.

The gene calls are TRBV29-1 and TRBJ1-1; tentatively, D is TRBD1 (5 bases). The CDR3 covers 13 residues. Germline assignment: CDR1 SQVTM and CDR2 ANQGSEA. V shed 4 bases and J shed 1 base, with 10 bases lying between them. The CDR3 bases are TGCAGCGTTGGTGTCGGGGGGAACACTGAAGCTTTCTTT. Protein: CSVGVGGNTEAFF.

This clone was seen repeatedly, ten times or more. The rearrangement uses TRBV3-1 and TRBJ2-7; D not certain. Trimming removed 0 bases from V and 2 bases from J, with 8 bases in between. Germline V lookup: CDR1 LGHDT, CDR2 YNNKEL (reference sequence). This CDR3 contains 14 residues. CDR3 residues: CASSQDPSAYEQYF. The CDR3 coding sequence is TGTGCCAGCAGCCAAGACCCCAGTGCCTACGAGCAGTACTTC.

This clone was detected ten times or more. This sequence joins TRBV6-6 and TRBJ1-6; no clear D gene. Trimming removed 0 bases from V and 5 bases from J, with 8 bases in between. There are 15 residues in the CDR3. Germline CDR1 MNHNY, CDR2 SVGAGI (reference sequence). This CDR3 is CASSYSRHDNSPLHF. CDR3 in DNA: TGTGCCAGCAGTTACTCGCGACATGATAATTCACCCCTCCACTTT.

This clone showed up many times. As DNA, the CDR3 is TGTGCCAGCAGGGACTTCGGTCCCGGGGAGCTGTTTTTT. This encodes CASRDFGPGELFF. This chain links TRBV6-1 with TRBJ2-2; TRBD2 is a possible D gene (5 bases). The V end was cut by 6 bases, the J end by 6 bases, with 11 bases between. The CDR3 has 13 amino acids. Germline V gene data show CDR1 as MNHNS and CDR2 as SASEGT.

Ten or more counts support this clone. The chain employs TRBV2 and TRBJ2-5; weak D call: TRBD1 (7 bases). The CDR3 length is 13 residues. Germline values: CDR1 SNHLY, CDR2 FYNNEI. V was clipped by 8 bases and J by 2 bases, with 12 bases between them. The CDR3 DNA reads as TGTGCCAGCCTCAGGGGGGTTCAAGAGACCCAGTACTTC. Translation: CASLRGVQETQYF.

This clone occurred a few times. V usage is TRBV6-1 and J usage is TRBJ2-7; D is undetermined. The germline CDR1 and CDR2 sequences are MNHNS and SASEGT. The CDR3 has 12 amino acids. V lost 2 bases, J lost 7 bases, and 9 bases lay in between. The CDR3, as DNA: TGTGCCAGCAGTGAACCCCCCGGGGAGCAGTACTTC. Translated, it gives CASSEPPGEQYF.

Ten or more counts support this clone. The chain joins TRBV6-5 to TRBJ1-1; D not certain. The V gene lost 0 bases and the J gene lost 1 base, with 9 bases spanning the gap. Germline-derived CDR1 and CDR2 are MNHEY and SVGAGI. There are 15 residues in the CDR3. CDR3 residues: CASSYSKQQNTEAFF. The CDR3 DNA sequence: TGTGCCAGCAGTTACTCGAAACAGCAGAACACTGAAGCTTTCTTT.

Only a few counts were recorded for this clone. The V gene is TRBV7-9, the J gene TRBJ2-6, with a weak D call TRBD1 (6 bases). This CDR3 is 15 amino acids long. V shed 5 bases and J shed 4 bases, with 12 bases lying between them. In germline, CDR1 is SEHNR, CDR2 FQNEAQ (reference sequence). The CDR3 here is CASSRQALGANVLTF. The CDR3 DNA sequence: TGTGCCAGCAGCCGACAGGCACTCGGGGCCAACGTCCTGACTTTC. Filled out from reference TRBV7-9 and TRBJ2-6, the complete variable domain reads DTGVSQNPRHKITKRGQNVTFRCDPISEHNRLYWYRQTLGQGPEFLTYFQNEAQLEKSRLLSDRFSAERPKGSFSTLEIQRTEQGDSAMYLCASSRQALGANVLTFGAGSRLTVL.

This clone was recorded at least ten times. The rearrangement joins TRBV24-1 to TRBJ1-1; tentatively, D is TRBD1 (5 bases). The CDR3 spans 15 residues. Deletions cut 4 bases from V and 11 bases from J, with 22 bases between. Germline CDR1 reads KGHDR; CDR2 reads SFDVKD. CDR3: CATSEGGGAVDEAFF. Here the CDR3 DNA reads TGTGCCACCAGTGAGGGAGGTGGGGCGGTAGATGAGGCTTTCTTT.

The sample holds many counts of this clone. The chain links TRBV20-1 to TRBJ2-3; 7 nucleotides line up with TRBD2. The CDR3 has 14 amino acids. V lost 6 bases, J lost 5 bases, and 11 bases stayed unmatched. CDR1 and CDR2 from the germline V gene are DFQATT and SNEGSKA (reference sequence). The CDR3 here is CSATGGTTLDTQYF. CDR3 coding DNA: TGCAGTGCCACTGGGGGGACTACGTTAGATACGCAGTATTTT.

This clone was observed many times. V gene TRBV28 combines with J gene TRBJ2-7; D not certain. The CDR3 runs 14 residues. Germline assignment: CDR1 MDHEN and CDR2 SYDVKM. V was shortened by 11 bases and J by 6 bases, with 23 bases between the two germline ends. The CDR3 loop is CASNSLGGSAEQYF. DNA for the CDR3: TGTGCCTCCAACTCGTTAGGTGGTTCGGCCGAGCAGTACTTC.

There are a few counts of this clone. The chain uses TRBV12-3 or TRBV12-4 and TRBJ2-1; 11 bases are shared with TRBD2. There are 17 residues in the CDR3. After removal of 3 bases from V and 3 bases from J, the junction contained 7 bases not matched to a gene. CDR3 residues: CASSLVGGTSGYNEQFF. Here the CDR3 DNA reads TGTGCCAGCAGTTTGGTGGGGGGGACTAGCGGCTACAATGAGCAGTTCTTC.

This clone was recorded at least ten times. At one end the junction does not follow the germline gene, possibly because of a read error. The rearrangement joins TRBV7-7 to TRBJ2-7; D gene ambiguous. This CDR3 region has 13 residues. CDR1 and CDR2 from the germline V gene are SSHAT and FNYEAQ (reference sequence). CDR3 bases: TGTGCTAGCAGCGCGGATCGGGCCAGGGAGCAGTACTTC. Translation: CASSADRAREQYF.

This clone occurred once. V usage is TRBV20-1 and J usage is TRBJ2-2; 8 bases align to TRBD2. Germline V gene data show CDR1 as DFQATT and CDR2 as SNEGSKA (reference sequence). Germline trimming cut 2 bases from V and 4 bases from J; bases unmatched to any gene: 3. The CDR3 spans 14 residues. CDR3 residues: CSARLLAGTGELFF. The CDR3, as DNA: TGCAGTGCTAGACTTCTAGCGGGCACCGGGGAGCTGTTTTTT.

This clone was found a few times. The chain uses TRBV28 and TRBJ2-7; no clear D gene. The CDR3 sequence is 14 residues long. Germline-derived CDR1 and CDR2 are MDHEN and SYDVKM. Trimming removed 4 bases from V and 1 base from J, with 11 bases in between. The CDR3: CASSSPTGSYEQYF. In nucleotides, the CDR3 is TGTGCCAGCAGTTCCCCCACCGGGTCCTACGAGCAGTACTTC. Complete variable domain (other parts from reference TRBV28 and TRBJ2-7): DVKVTQSSRYLVKRTGEKVFLECVQDMDHENMFWYRQDPGLGLRLIYFSYDVKMKEKGDIPEGYSVSREKKERFSLILESASTNQTSMYLCASSSPTGSYEQYFGPGTRLTVT.

CDR3 protein: CASSPQGDTGELFF. CDR3 nucleotides: TGTGCCAGCAGTCCCCAGGGGGACACCGGGGAGCTGTTTTTT. The chain has TRBV6-1 and TRBJ2-2, with 7 positions matching TRBD1. Germline assignment: CDR1 MNHNS and CDR2 SASEGT. Unmatched junction bases numbered 3, after V lost 5 bases and J lost 3 bases. This CDR3 spans 14 amino acids.

The genes are TRBV6-1 and TRBJ2-7; possibly TRBD2 for D (5 bases). The germline gives CDR1 MNHNS, CDR2 SASEGT. The CDR3 runs to 13 residues. Trimming left V 5 bases short and J 3 bases short, with 11 bases between. The CDR3 is CASSLYDYYEQYF. The CDR3 region has the DNA TGTGCCAGCAGTCTCTATGACTACTACGAGCAGTACTTC.

This clone was observed at least ten times. The rearrangement uses TRBV5-8 and TRBJ2-1; D is perhaps TRBD1 or TRBD2 (6 bases each). The CDR3 runs 16 residues. V lost 0 bases to trimming and J lost 3 bases, with 13 bases between them. In germline, CDR1 is SGHTS, CDR2 YDEGEE. CDR3 in DNA: TGTGCCAGCAGCTTGGGTTCCGGGGGCGACTACAATGAGCAGTTCTTC. Its translation: CASSLGSGGDYNEQFF.

This clone was counted between two and nine times. The chain employs TRBV6-1 and TRBJ2-1, with D uncertain. V was trimmed by 3 bases and J by 3 bases, leaving 6 bases between them. The CDR3 length is 13 residues. Looked up from germline, CDR1 is MNHNS and CDR2 is SASEGT. The CDR3 DNA follows: TGTGCCAGCAGTGAGGTTGTCTACAATGAGCAGTTCTTC. It is translated as CASSEVVYNEQFF.

This clone was observed many times. The J gene is TRBJ2-7, the V gene TRBV15; 11 bases line up with TRBD2. Germline loops: CDR1 LNHNV, CDR2 YYDKDF (reference sequence). The CDR3 length is 14 residues. The ends lost 5 bases at V and 5 bases at J; junction bases unmatched: 5. This CDR3 is CATSRLAGTHEQYF. In DNA form, the CDR3 reads TGTGCCACCAGCCGACTAGCGGGGACCCACGAGCAGTACTTC.

The rearrangement uses TRBV11-1 and TRBJ2-5; 11 nucleotides align to TRBD1. Germline CDR1 is SGHAT and CDR2 is FQDESV (reference sequence). The V and J ends lost 5 bases and 2 bases, in that order; junction bases with no gene match: 4. This CDR3 contains 15 residues. CDR3: CASSPRDRGQETQYF. The DNA of the CDR3 is TGTGCCAGCAGCCCCCGGGACAGGGGGCAAGAGACCCAGTACTTC.

V and J are TRBV2 and TRBJ2-1; possibly TRBD1 for D (5 bases). V lost 3 bases and J lost 8, with 23 bases in between. This CDR3 is built from 17 residues. Germline CDR1 and CDR2: SNHLY and FYNNEI. CDR3 coding DNA: TGTGCCAGCAGTGAGTACCCACCGGTACAGGTCGTTGATGAGCAGTTCTTC. It specifies CASSEYPPVQVVDEQFF.

This clone was recorded at least ten times. J is TRBJ2-2 and V is TRBV30, with 9 bases lining up with TRBD2. The V and J ends lost 3 bases and 2 bases, in that order; junction bases with no gene match: 19. Germline assignment: CDR1 GTSNPN and CDR2 SVGIG (reference sequence). The length of the CDR3 is 20 residues. DNA of the CDR3: TGTGCCTGGAGCACCCCCCCCGAGGTGGGTAGCGGGAGAAACACCGGGGAGCTGTTTTTT. This translates into CAWSTPPEVGSGRNTGELFF.